The 23 T cell receptor beta chains below were found in one sample sequenced in a study of OX40 agonist ivuxolimab in advanced cancers. Generated by immunoSEQ multiplex PCR, the TCRdb table keeps only in-frame clones and is missing some. Of tens of thousands of clones detected, 91% appear once; the ten largest clones hold almost 8.5%. Here the sequenced sample was CD4+ or CD8+ T cells sorted from blood, taken in a trial of the OX40 agonist ivuxolimab. The source of these receptors is an adult with an advanced solid tumor such as melanoma, head and neck, liver or kidney cancer.

The chain is built from TRBV9 and TRBJ2-3; 9 positions match TRBD2. The CDR3 extends over 16 amino acids. In germline, CDR1 is SGDLS, CDR2 YYNGEE. V was pared by 0 bases and J by 5 bases, with 7 bases of the junction left unmatched. Here the CDR3 reads CASSVEGSGSGDTQYF. The DNA for the CDR3 is TGTGCCAGCAGCGTAGAAGGTAGCGGGAGCGGAGATACGCAGTATTTT. Variable domain in full (rest from reference TRBV9 and TRBJ2-3): DSGVTQTPKHLITATGQRVTLRCSPRSGDLSVYWYQQSLDQGLQFLIQYYNGEERAKGNILERFSAQQFPDLHSELNLSSLELGDSALYFCASSVEGSGSGDTQYFGPGTRLTVL.

This clone has a single count. The V and J genes are TRBV6-5 and TRBJ1-2, with a weak D call TRBD1 (6 bases). Trimming took 4 bases from V and 5 from J, leaving 14 bases between them. Germline V gives CDR1 MNHEY, CDR2 SVGAGI. This CDR3 is 14 amino acids long. The chain's CDR3 is CASSFFGTTYGYTF. The CDR3 coding sequence is TGTGCCAGCAGTTTCTTCGGGACAACTTATGGCTACACCTTC.

The chain is built from TRBV6-1 and TRBJ2-1; 8 nucleotides line up with TRBD2. The V gene's germline CDR1 is MNHNS and CDR2 SASEGT. The CDR3 has 16 amino acids. Trimming cost V 0 bases and J 4 bases; bases outside gene matches: 5. The CDR3: CASSEARRGDYNEQFF. CDR3 bases: TGTGCCAGCAGTGAAGCGCGGCGGGGGGATTACAATGAGCAGTTCTTC.

V is TRBV7-8 and J is TRBJ2-1; 9 positions agree with TRBD2. CDR1 is SGHVS, CDR2 FQNEAQ, per germline. This CDR3 contains 15 residues. With 1 base clipped from V and 8 bases from J, the junction kept 6 bases outside the gene matches. The CDR3 bases are TGTGCCAGCAGCTTAGAGCTAGCGGGAATCTATGAGCAGTTCTTC. Translated: CASSLELAGIYEQFF.

This chain joins TRBV19 and TRBJ2-1, with D uncertain. Between the trimmed V and J ends, which lost 0 bases and 0 bases, there was a span of 12 bases. The length of the CDR3 is 17 residues. Germline CDR1 LNHDA, CDR2 SQIVND (reference sequence). The CDR3, as DNA: TGTGCCAGTAGTATAGATCCGATACCGAGCTCCTACAATGAGCAGTTCTTC. Translated, it gives CASSIDPIPSSYNEQFF.

This chain connects TRBV2 to TRBJ2-1, with TRBD2 identical over 12 bases. The germline CDR1 and CDR2 sequences are SNHLY and FYNNEI. The length of the CDR3 is 19 residues. V trimming: 7 bases; J trimming: 0 bases; junction bases outside the gene matches: 13. The CDR3 DNA is TGTGCCAGCACCCCGGCTCTAGCGGGAGGGCCGAACTCCTACAATGAGCAGTTCTTC. This codes for CASTPALAGGPNSYNEQFF. The full variable domain, in which reference TRBV2 and TRBJ2-1 provide the parts outside the CDR3, is EPEVTQTPSHQVTQMGQEVILRCVPISNHLYFYWYRQILGQKVEFLVSFYNNEISEKSEIFDDQFSVERPDGSNFTLKIRSTKLEDSAMYFCASTPALAGGPNSYNEQFFGPGTRLTVL.

By proportion, this clone is medium-sized. The chain has TRBV11-2 and TRBJ2-5; D is perhaps TRBD1 or TRBD2 (6 bases each). V was pared by 5 bases and J by 5 bases, with 21 bases between. Germline V gene data show CDR1 as SGHAT and CDR2 as FQNNGV. CDR3 length: 16 residues. This chain's CDR3 is CASSPQLDGGGETQYF. The CDR3 bases are TGTGCCAGCAGCCCACAGCTCGATGGAGGGGGGGAGACCCAGTACTTC.

The gene calls are TRBV28 and TRBJ1-4; 9 bases match TRBD1. Germline V gene sequence: CDR1 MDHEN, CDR2 SYDVKM. The CDR3 runs 17 residues. V was pared by 6 bases and J by 0 bases, with 8 bases of the junction left unmatched. The CDR3 sequence: CASRPGQGIATNEKLFF. The CDR3 region has the DNA TGTGCCAGCAGACCCGGACAGGGGATTGCAACTAATGAAAAACTGTTTTTT.

The gene calls are TRBV6-5 and TRBJ1-5; D possibly corresponds to TRBD1 (5 bases). The CDR3 extends over 15 amino acids. Germline V CDR1 and CDR2: MNHEY, SVGAGI. Trimming stripped 5 bases from V and 0 bases from J, with 11 bases between. The CDR3 spells CASSLGVGSNQPQHF. CDR3 sequence (DNA): TGTGCCAGCAGTCTAGGGGTGGGTAGCAATCAGCCCCAGCATTTT.

The chain couples TRBV28 to TRBJ1-1; D unresolved. V gave up 3 bases and J gave up 4 bases, with 12 bases separating them. This CDR3 spans 14 amino acids. The germline V gene has CDR1 MDHEN and CDR2 SYDVKM. For the CDR3, the DNA is TGTGCCAGCAGTTTCGGTTGGGTGGGCACTGAAGCTTTCTTT. It is translated as CASSFGWVGTEAFF. The full variable domain, its missing parts supplied by reference TRBV28 and TRBJ1-1, is DVKVTQSSRYLVKRTGEKVFLECVQDMDHENMFWYRQDPGLGLRLIYFSYDVKMKEKGDIPEGYSVSREKKERFSLILESASTNQTSMYLCASSFGWVGTEAFFGQGTRLTVV.

The table lists this clone with a few counts. This rearrangement joins TRBV4-1 to TRBJ1-1, with D uncertain. CDR1 is MGHRA, CDR2 YSYEKL, per germline. The CDR3 is 13 amino acids. V shed 6 bases and J shed 5 bases, with 13 bases lying between them. The chain's CDR3 is CASRGEMWTEAFF. CDR3 DNA sequence: TGCGCCAGCAGGGGTGAGATGTGGACTGAAGCTTTCTTT.

This clone was seen a few times. V and J are TRBV6-1 and TRBJ1-3; unclear D gene. The CDR3 runs 13 residues. Per the germline V gene, CDR1 is MNHNS and CDR2 is SASEGT. Deletions cut 4 bases from V and 2 bases from J, with 6 bases between. This chain's CDR3 is CASSVYTGNTIYF. The CDR3, as DNA: TGTGCCAGCAGTGTATACACTGGAAACACCATATATTTT.

The rearrangement uses TRBV14 and TRBJ2-3; D may match TRBD1 or TRBD2 (5 bases each). The CDR3 runs 15 residues. The germline V and J ends were trimmed by 0 bases and 4 bases, with 11 bases remaining between them. Germline CDR1 reads SGHDN; CDR2 reads FVKESK. The CDR3, as DNA: TGTGCCAGCAGCCAAGAACGGGGCCTCCCAGATACGCAGTATTTT. This translates into CASSQERGLPDTQYF.

The sample holds one count of this clone. V gene TRBV28 combines with J gene TRBJ1-3; no firm D call. Trimming removed 3 bases from V and 5 bases from J, with 8 bases in between. Germline lookup yields CDR1 MDHEN and CDR2 SYDVKM. The CDR3 runs to 13 residues. In nucleotides, the CDR3 is TGTGCCAGCAGTTTCGGGGTTAGAAACACCATATATTTT. The encoded protein is CASSFGVRNTIYF.

J is TRBJ2-5 and V is TRBV18; the D call may be TRBD1 or TRBD2 (5 bases each). V lost 3 bases and J lost 5, with 22 bases in between. Per the germline V gene, CDR1 is KGHSH and CDR2 is LQKENI. This CDR3 contains 17 residues. The CDR3 DNA reads as TGTGCCAGCTCACCGCGAGCAATTTGGGTCGAGGGGGAGACCCAGTACTTC. It yields the protein CASSPRAIWVEGETQYF. Combining the CDR3 with reference TRBV18 and TRBJ2-5 gives the whole variable domain NAGVMQNPRHLVRRRGQEARLRCSPMKGHSHVYWYRQLPEEGLKFMVYLQKENIIDESGMPKERFSAEFPKEGPSILRIQQVVRGDSAAYFCASSPRAIWVEGETQYFGPGTRLLVL.

The chain joins TRBV6-5 to TRBJ2-4; 8 bases align to TRBD2. Germline CDR1 MNHEY, CDR2 SVGAGI. The V and J ends lost 0 bases and 8 bases, in that order; junction bases with no gene match: 6. The CDR3 loop spans 15 amino acids. The DNA for the CDR3 is TGTGCCAGCAGTTACTCGTCCGGGAGGGCGGACATTCAGTACTTC. It yields the protein CASSYSSGRADIQYF.

This chain links TRBV15 with TRBJ2-5; tentative D call: TRBD2 (6 bases). Trimming stripped 1 base from V and 6 bases from J, with 12 bases between. Germline lookup yields CDR1 LNHNV and CDR2 YYDKDF (reference sequence). The CDR3 is 14 amino acids. CDR3 nucleotides: TGTGCCACCAGCAGAGCCGGGGGAACGAAGACCCAGTACTTC. Its translation: CATSRAGGTKTQYF.

The chain uses TRBV5-1 and TRBJ2-1; 10 nucleotides agree with TRBD2. This CDR3 spans 16 amino acids. V was pared by 0 bases and J by 8 bases, with 8 bases of the junction left unmatched. The germline CDR1 and CDR2 sequences are SGHRS and YFSETQ. The CDR3 here is CASSLAPAGGPHEQFF. The DNA for the CDR3 is TGCGCCAGCAGCTTGGCACCAGCGGGAGGGCCGCATGAGCAGTTCTTC. The variable domain in full, completed from reference TRBV5-1 and TRBJ2-1, reads KAGVTQTPRYLIKTRGQQVTLSCSPISGHRSVSWYQQTPGQGLQFLFEYFSETQRNKGNFPGRFSGRQFSNSRSEMNVSTLELGDSALYLCASSLAPAGGPHEQFFGPGTRLTVL.

The chain is built from TRBV7-2 and TRBJ1-2, with TRBD1 matching 8 bases. The V gene's germline CDR1 is SGHTA and CDR2 FQGNSA. The CDR3 totals 16 residues. Germline trimming cut 4 bases from V and 2 bases from J; bases unmatched to any gene: 9. DNA of the CDR3: TGTGCCAGCAGCTCCCGGGACAGGAGACCCAACTATGGCTACACCTTC. It specifies CASSSRDRRPNYGYTF.

The CDR3 region has the DNA TGTGCCAGCAGCAAAGATCCCTCTCGTGGGAGAAGGACAGATACGCAGTATTTT. Amino acid sequence: CASSKDPSRGRRTDTQYF. This chain uses TRBV21-1 with TRBJ2-3; the table gives TRBD2 as D, unverified against the DNA. TRBV21-1 is tagged as a pseudogene. The CDR3 sequence is 18 residues long.

J is TRBJ2-3 and V is TRBV11-2; D unclear. CDR3 length: 13 residues. V was trimmed by 1 base and J by 2 bases, leaving 4 bases between them. Germline V CDR1 and CDR2: SGHAT, FQNNGV. The CDR3 nucleotides are TGTGCCAGCAGCTTAGGTCCCACAGATACGCAGTATTTT. Protein: CASSLGPTDTQYF.

V and J are TRBV28 and TRBJ2-7, with D unresolved. Germline CDR1 MDHEN, CDR2 SYDVKM. The CDR3 runs 12 residues. V shed 5 bases and J shed 0 bases, with 5 bases lying between them. CDR3 coding DNA: TGTGCCAGCAGTCACCCCTCCTACGAGCAGTACTTC. It specifies CASSHPSYEQYF.

This sequence joins TRBV6-4 and TRBJ1-2, with D hard to call. The ends were cut back, 8 bases at V and 1 base at J, with 29 bases in the middle. Germline V gene lookup returns CDR1 MRHNA and CDR2 SNTAGT. The CDR3 has 19 amino acids. The chain's CDR3 is CASPAGTATDINNNYGYTF. CDR3 bases: TGTGCCAGCCCTGCGGGCACCGCGACCGACATCAACAATAACTATGGCTACACCTTC.